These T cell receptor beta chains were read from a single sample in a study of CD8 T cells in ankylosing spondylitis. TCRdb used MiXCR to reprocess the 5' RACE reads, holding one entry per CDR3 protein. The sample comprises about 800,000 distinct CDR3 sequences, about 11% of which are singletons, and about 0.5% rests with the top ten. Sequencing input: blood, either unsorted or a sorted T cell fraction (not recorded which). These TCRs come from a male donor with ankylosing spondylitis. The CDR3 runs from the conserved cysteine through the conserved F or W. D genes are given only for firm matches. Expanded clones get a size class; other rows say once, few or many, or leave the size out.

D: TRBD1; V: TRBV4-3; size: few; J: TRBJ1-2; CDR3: CASSQGQGAGGYTF; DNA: TGCGCCAGCAGCCAAGGACAGGGGGCCGGTGGCTACACCTTC
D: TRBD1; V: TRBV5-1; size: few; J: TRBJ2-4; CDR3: CASSADGTLTGIIQYF; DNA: TGCGCCAGCAGCGCGGACGGGACCTTGACAGGGATAATTCAGTACTTC
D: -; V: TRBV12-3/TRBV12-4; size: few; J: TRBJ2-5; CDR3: CASSLQGLGETQYF; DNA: TGTGCCAGCAGTTTACAGGGGTTGGGGGAGACCCAGTACTTC
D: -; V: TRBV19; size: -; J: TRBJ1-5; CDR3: CASSKKSTDDSNQPQHF; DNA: TGTGCCAGTAGTAAGAAGAGTACAGACGATAGCAATCAGCCCCAGCATTTT
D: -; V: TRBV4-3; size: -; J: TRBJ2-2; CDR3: CASSETPVPNTGELFF; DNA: TGCGCCAGCAGTGAAACCCCAGTCCCGAACACCGGGGAGCTGTTTTTT
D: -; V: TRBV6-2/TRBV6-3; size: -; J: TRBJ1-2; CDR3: CASSGQWLGGYTF; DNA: TGTGCCAGCAGTGGACAGTGGCTTGGTGGCTACACCTTC
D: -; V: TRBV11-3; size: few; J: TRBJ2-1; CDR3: CASSSAGADTYNEQFF; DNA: TGTGCCAGCAGCTCAGCCGGAGCGGATACCTACAATGAGCAGTTCTTC
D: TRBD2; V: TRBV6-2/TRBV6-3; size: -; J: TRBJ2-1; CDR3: CAARRLADYNEQFF; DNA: TGTGCCGCGCGTAGGCTAGCGGACTACAATGAGCAGTTCTTC
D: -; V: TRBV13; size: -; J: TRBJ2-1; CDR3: CASSFASTVEQFF; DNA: TGTGCCAGCAGCTTCGCTTCGACAGTTGAGCAGTTCTTC
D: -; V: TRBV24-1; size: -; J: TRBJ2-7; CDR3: CATSDFNSYEQYF; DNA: TGTGCCACCAGTGATTTTAACAGCTACGAGCAGTACTTC
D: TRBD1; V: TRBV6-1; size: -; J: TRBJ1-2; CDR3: CASSSRDRGLGYTF; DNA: TGTGCCAGCAGCAGCCGGGACAGGGGGCTTGGCTACACCTTC
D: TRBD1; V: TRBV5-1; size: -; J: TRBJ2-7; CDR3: CASSLVWTGSHEQYF; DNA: TGCGCCAGCAGCTTGGTATGGACAGGGTCCCACGAGCAGTACTTC
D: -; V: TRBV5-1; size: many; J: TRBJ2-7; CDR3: CASSLGTGGDEQYF; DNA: TGCGCCAGCAGCTTGGGGACCGGGGGCGACGAGCAGTACTTC
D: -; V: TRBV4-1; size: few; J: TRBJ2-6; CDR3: CASSQDRRQLGRSAGANVLTF; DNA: TGCGCCAGCAGCCAAGATAGGCGACAGCTTGGGAGGTCTGCTGGGGCCAACGTCCTGACTTTC
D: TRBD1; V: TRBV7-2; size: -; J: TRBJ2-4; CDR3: CASSPEGQIQYF; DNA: TGTGCCAGCAGCCCAGAGGGACAGATTCAGTACTTC
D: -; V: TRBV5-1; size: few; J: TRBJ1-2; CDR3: CASSRRQDPYGYTF; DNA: TGCGCCAGCAGCAGGAGACAGGACCCCTATGGCTACACCTTC
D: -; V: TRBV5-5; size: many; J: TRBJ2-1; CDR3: CASSSLAYNEQFF; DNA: TGTGCCAGCAGCAGCCTCGCCTACAATGAGCAGTTCTTC
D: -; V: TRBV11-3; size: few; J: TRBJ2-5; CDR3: CASSLDRGQQETQYF; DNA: TGTGCCAGCAGCTTAGATCGAGGGCAGCAAGAGACCCAGTACTTC
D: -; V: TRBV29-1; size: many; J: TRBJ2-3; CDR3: CSVRGAGITDTQYF; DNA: TGCAGCGTCCGAGGGGCGGGGATCACAGATACGCAGTATTTT
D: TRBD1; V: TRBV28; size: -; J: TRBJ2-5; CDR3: CASILEGAGETQYF; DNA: TGTGCCAGCATCTTAGAGGGGGCGGGAGAGACCCAGTACTTC
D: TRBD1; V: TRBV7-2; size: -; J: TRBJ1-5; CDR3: CASRQTGTGSNQPQHF; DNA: TGTGCCAGCAGGCAAACCGGGACAGGGAGCAATCAGCCCCAGCATTTT
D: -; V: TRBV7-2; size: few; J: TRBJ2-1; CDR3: CASSQQLGLYNEQFF; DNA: TGTGCCAGCAGCCAGCAGCTGGGCCTCTACAATGAGCAGTTCTTC
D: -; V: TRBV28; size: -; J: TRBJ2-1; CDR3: CASSTPGLNNEQFF; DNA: TGTGCCAGCAGTACCCCGGGGCTCAACAATGAGCAGTTCTTC
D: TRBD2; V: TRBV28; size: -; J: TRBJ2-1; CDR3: CASSLGQRGGRVYNEQFF; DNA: TGTGCCAGCAGTTTAGGGCAACGGGGGGGAAGGGTCTACAATGAGCAGTTCTTC
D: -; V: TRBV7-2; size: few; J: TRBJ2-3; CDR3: CASSLSSTSTDTQYF; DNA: TGTGCCAGCAGCTTAAGTTCTACTAGCACAGATACGCAGTATTTT
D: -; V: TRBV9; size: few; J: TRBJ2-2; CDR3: CASSVVSQGIGELFF; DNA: TGTGCCAGCAGCGTAGTTAGCCAGGGAATCGGGGAGCTGTTTTTT
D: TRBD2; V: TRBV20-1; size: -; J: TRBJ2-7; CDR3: CSARPMTSGIYEQYF; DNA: TGCAGTGCTAGACCTATGACTAGCGGGATATACGAGCAGTACTTC
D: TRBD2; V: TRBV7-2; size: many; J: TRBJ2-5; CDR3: CASSQEGLAGETQYF; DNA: TGTGCCAGCAGCCAGGAAGGACTAGCCGGCGAGACCCAGTACTTC
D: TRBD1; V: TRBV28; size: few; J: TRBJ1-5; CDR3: CASSPGTGGYSNQPQHF; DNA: TGTGCCAGCAGTCCCGGGACAGGAGGGTATAGCAATCAGCCCCAGCATTTT
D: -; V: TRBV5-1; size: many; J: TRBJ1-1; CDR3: CASSFSGMGTEAFF; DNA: TGCGCCAGCAGTTTCTCAGGGATGGGGACTGAAGCTTTCTTT
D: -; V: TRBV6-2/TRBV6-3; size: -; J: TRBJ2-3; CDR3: CASSYKRHTQYF; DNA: TGTGCCAGCAGTTATAAGAGGCATACGCAGTATTTT
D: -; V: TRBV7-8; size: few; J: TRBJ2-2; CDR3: CASSLARVSPGELFF; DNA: TGTGCCAGCAGCTTAGCGAGGGTTTCCCCCGGGGAGCTGTTTTTT
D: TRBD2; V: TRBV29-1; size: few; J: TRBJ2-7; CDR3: CSVATSGGGEQYF; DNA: TGCAGCGTTGCGACTAGCGGGGGAGGCGAGCAGTACTTC
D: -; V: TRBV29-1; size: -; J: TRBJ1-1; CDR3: CSVDRPGFVNTEAFF; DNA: TGCAGCGTTGATAGGCCCGGGTTTGTGAACACTGAAGCTTTCTTT
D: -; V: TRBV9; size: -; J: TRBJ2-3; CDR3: CASSVVGAFTDTQYF; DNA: TGTGCCAGCAGCGTAGTGGGGGCCTTCACAGATACGCAGTATTTT
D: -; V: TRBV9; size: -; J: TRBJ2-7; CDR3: CASSARGQPIYEQYF; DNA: TGTGCCAGCAGCGCACGTGGACAGCCAATCTACGAGCAGTACTTC
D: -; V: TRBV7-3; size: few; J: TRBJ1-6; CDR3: CASSLQSRSPLHF; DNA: TGTGCCAGCAGCTTACAGAGCCGATCACCCCTCCACTTT
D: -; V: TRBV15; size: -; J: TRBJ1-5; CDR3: CATSRDSTGPNQPQHF; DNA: TGTGCCACCAGCAGAGATAGTACAGGGCCAAATCAGCCCCAGCATTTT
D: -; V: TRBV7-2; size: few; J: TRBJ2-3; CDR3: CASSPTLTTDTQYF; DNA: TGTGCCAGCAGCCCCACCCTCACCACAGATACGCAGTATTTT
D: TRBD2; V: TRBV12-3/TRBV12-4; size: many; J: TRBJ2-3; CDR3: CASRTAGGLGTQYF; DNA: TGTGCCAGCAGAACAGCGGGGGGGCTCGGTACGCAGTATTTT
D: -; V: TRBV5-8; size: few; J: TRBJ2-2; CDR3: CASDEEGTPYTGELFF; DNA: TGTGCCAGCGATGAGGAGGGGACCCCCTACACCGGGGAGCTGTTTTTT
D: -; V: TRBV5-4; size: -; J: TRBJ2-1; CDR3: CASSFPGAEGNEQFF; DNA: TGTGCCAGCAGCTTCCCCGGTGCAGAGGGCAATGAGCAGTTCTTC
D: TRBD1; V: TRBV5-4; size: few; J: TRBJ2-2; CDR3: CASSSPQGAETGELFF; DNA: TGTGCCAGCAGCTCCCCCCAGGGGGCGGAAACCGGGGAGCTGTTTTTT
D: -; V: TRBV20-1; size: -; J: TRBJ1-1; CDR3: CSAFQGPDTEAFF; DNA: TGCAGTGCTTTCCAGGGGCCCGACACTGAAGCTTTCTTT